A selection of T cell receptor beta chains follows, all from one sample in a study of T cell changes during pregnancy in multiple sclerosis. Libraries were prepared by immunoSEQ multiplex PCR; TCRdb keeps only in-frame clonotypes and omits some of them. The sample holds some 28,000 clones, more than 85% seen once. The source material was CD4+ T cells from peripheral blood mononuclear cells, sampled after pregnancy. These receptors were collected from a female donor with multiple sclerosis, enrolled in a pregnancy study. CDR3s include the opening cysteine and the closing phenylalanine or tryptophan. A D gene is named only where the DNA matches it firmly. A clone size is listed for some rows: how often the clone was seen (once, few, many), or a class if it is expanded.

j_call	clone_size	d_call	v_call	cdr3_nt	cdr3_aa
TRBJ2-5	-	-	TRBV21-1	TGTGCCAGCAGCAAAGAGTACTGGGAGACCCAGTACTTC	CASSKEYWETQYF
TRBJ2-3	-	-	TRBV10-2	TGCGCCAGCAGTGAGTCCCCCTGGCGGGACCAAAAAGATACGCAGTATTTT	CASSESPWRDQKDTQYF
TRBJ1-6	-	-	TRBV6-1	TGTGCCAGCAGGGACACAAACTTTAATTCACCCCTCCACTTT	CASRDTNFNSPLHF
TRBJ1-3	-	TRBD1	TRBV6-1	TGTGCCAGCAGCATCCGGGACAGGGCTGGAAACACCATATATTTT	CASSIRDRAGNTIYF
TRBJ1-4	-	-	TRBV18	TGTGCCAGCTCACCAGGGGCCGAAAATGAAAAACTGTTTTTT	CASSPGAENEKLFF
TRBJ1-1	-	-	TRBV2	TGTGCCAGCAGTGGACAGTGGAACACTGAAGCTTTCTTT	CASSGQWNTEAFF
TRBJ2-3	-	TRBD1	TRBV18	TGTGCCAGCTCACCACTTCCGGGACAGGATAGCACAGATACGCAGTATTTT	CASSPLPGQDSTDTQYF
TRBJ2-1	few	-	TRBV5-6	TGTGCCAGCAGCCCGTATTTTAGCAATGAGCAGTTCTTC	CASSPYFSNEQFF
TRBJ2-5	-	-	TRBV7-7	TGTGCCAGCAGCTTAGATCAGGGGATAGGTGTAGAGACCCAGTACTTC	CASSLDQGIGVETQYF
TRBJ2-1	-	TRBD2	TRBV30	TGTGCCTGGTCCAACGGACTAGCGTGGGGCGATGAGCAGTTCTTC	CAWSNGLAWGDEQFF
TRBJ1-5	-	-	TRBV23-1	TGCGCCAGCAGTCAATCGGACGGAGGGTTTCAGCCCCAGCATTTT	CASSQSDGGFQPQHF
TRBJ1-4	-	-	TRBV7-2	TGTGCCAGCAGCTCCCAGACAGGCCTTCTTAATGAAAAACTGTTTTTT	CASSSQTGLLNEKLFF